This TCR beta chain was captured in a study of T cell changes during pregnancy in multiple sclerosis. This CDR3 comprises 13 residues. CDR1 is SGHDT and CDR2 is YYEEEE in the germline V gene. After removal of 4 bases from V and 6 bases from J, the junction contained 4 bases not matched to a gene. Repertoires were generated with immunoSEQ multiplex PCR, while TCRdb's copy carries only in-frame clones and drops some. This table holds about 40,000 clones, roughly nine tenths found once. The chain employs TRBV5-6 and TRBJ2-7; 10 bases are shared with TRBD1. The origin of this receptor is a female donor with multiple sclerosis, enrolled in a pregnancy study. Sequenced here: CD4+ T cells from peripheral blood mononuclear cells, sampled in the second trimester of pregnancy. CDR3 nucleotide sequence: TGTGCCAGCAGCACGGGGACAGGGGTCGAGCAGTACTTC. Its translation is CASSTGTGVEQYF.